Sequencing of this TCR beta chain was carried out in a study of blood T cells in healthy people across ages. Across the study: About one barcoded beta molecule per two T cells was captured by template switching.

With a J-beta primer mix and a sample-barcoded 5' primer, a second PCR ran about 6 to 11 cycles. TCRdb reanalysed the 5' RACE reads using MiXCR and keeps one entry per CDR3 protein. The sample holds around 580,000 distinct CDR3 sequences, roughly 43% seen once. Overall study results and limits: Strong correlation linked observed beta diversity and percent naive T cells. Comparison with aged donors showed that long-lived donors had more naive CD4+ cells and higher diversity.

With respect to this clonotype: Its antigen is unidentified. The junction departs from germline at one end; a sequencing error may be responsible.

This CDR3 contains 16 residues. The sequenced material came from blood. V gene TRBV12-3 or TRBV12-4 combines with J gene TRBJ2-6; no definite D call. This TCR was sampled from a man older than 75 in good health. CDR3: CSAERGCHSGANVLTF. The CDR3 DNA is TGCTCTGCCGAAAGAGGATGTCACTCTGGGGCCAACGTCCTGACTTTC.